This T cell receptor beta chain derives from a study of circulating CD8 cells and anti-PD-1 response in melanoma. Background on the study: Anti-PD-1 was first-line therapy for about 50% of the 13 patients.

TCR libraries were prepared from approximately 15 ng of total RNA with the QIAseq Immune Repertoire TCR panel. TCRdb recomputed calls from the reads with MiXCR, one row per CDR3 protein. Counted here are about 250 distinct CDR3 sequences, 8.4% occurring once; the ten biggest clones make up about 40%. Study observations and caveats: Subset repertoires were largely private at M1, with under 7% shared.

Four subsets defined by PD-1 and/or TIGIT were sorted from live CD3+CD8+TCRalphabeta+ cells. In its sample, this clonotype ranks as large (0.1 to 1%). Its antigen is as yet unknown. CDR1 and CDR2 from the germline V gene are MGHDK and SYGVNS. V was clipped by 2 bases and J by 3 bases; unmatched bases: 3. This CDR3 region has 15 residues. This clonotype originated in a human donor with melanoma. Source: CD8+ T cells from PBMCs, taken at baseline or after one month of anti-PD-1 therapy (not recorded which). The chain joins TRBV25-1 to TRBJ2-1; 8 bases match TRBD2. The CDR3 is CASSEGLAGYNEQFF. In DNA form, the CDR3 reads TGTGCCAGCAGTGAAGGGCTAGCGGGCTACAATGAGCAGTTCTTC.